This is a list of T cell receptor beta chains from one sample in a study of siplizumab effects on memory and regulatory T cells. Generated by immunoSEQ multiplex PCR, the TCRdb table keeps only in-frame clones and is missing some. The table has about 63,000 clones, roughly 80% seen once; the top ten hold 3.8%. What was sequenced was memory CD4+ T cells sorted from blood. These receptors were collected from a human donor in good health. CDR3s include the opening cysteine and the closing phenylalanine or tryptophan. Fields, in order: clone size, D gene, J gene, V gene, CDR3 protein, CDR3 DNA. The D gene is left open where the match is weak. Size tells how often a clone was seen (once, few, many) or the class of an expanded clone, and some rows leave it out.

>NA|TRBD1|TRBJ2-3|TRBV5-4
CASSPSRGHGTDTQYF
TGTGCCAGCAGCCCAAGTAGGGGGCACGGCACAGATACGCAGTATTTT
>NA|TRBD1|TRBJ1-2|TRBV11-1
CASSPGQDYGYTF
TGTGCCAGCAGCCCCGGACAGGACTATGGCTACACCTTC
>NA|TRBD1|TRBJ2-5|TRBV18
CASSPPTGGSQTQYF
TGTGCCAGCTCACCACCGACAGGGGGCTCGCAGACCCAGTACTTC
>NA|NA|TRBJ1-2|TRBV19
CASSKQARYGYTF
TGTGCCAGTAGTAAACAGGCCCGCTATGGCTACACCTTC
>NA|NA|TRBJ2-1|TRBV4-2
CASSPSRLGTSEQFF
TGTGCCAGCAGCCCCTCAAGACTAGGAACCTCCGAGCAGTTCTTC
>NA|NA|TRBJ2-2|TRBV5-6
CASSLVSRPGELFF
TGTGCCAGCAGCTTGGTTAGTCGGCCCGGGGAGCTGTTTTTT
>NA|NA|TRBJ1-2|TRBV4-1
CASSQVGDYGYTF
TGCGCCAGCAGCCAAGTCGGGGACTATGGCTACACCTTC
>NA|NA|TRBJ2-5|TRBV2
CASSDQGETQYF
TGTGCCAGCAGTGACCAAGGGGAGACCCAGTACTTC
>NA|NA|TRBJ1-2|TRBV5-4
CASSLVSISPSSGYTF
TGTGCCAGCAGCTTGGTATCGATATCGCCCTCAAGTGGCTACACCTTC
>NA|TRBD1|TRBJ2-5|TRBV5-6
CASSGAGTGGLGETQYF
TGTGCCAGCAGCGGGGCCGGGACAGGGGGCTTGGGAGAGACCCAGTACTTC
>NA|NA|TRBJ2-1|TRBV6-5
CACSGTLGIGQFF
TGTGCCTGCTCCGGGACATTAGGTATAGGGCAGTTCTTC
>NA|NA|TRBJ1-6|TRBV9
CASSAAGSGVSPLHF
TGTGCCAGCAGCGCTGCCGGGTCCGGGGTTTCACCCCTCCACTTT
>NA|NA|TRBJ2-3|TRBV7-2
CASSPVGADTQYF
TGTGCCAGCAGCCCAGTCGGCGCAGATACGCAGTATTTT
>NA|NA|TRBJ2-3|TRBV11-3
CASSVSSDTQYF
TGTGCCAGCAGCGTATCTTCAGATACGCAGTATTTT
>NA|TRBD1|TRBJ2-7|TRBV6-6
CASTPTGGGDEQYF
TGTGCCAGCACCCCGACAGGGGGTGGTGACGAGCAGTACTTC
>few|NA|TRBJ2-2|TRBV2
CASRRESGSPGELFF
TGTGCCAGCCGCCGGGAGTCAGGGAGTCCCGGGGAGCTGTTTTTT
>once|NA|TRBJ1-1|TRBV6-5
CASTPPGPNSEAFF
TGTGCCAGCACTCCGCCGGGACCCAATTCTGAAGCTTTCTTT
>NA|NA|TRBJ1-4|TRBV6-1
CASSEGPGEKLFF
TGTGCCAGCAGTGAGGGACCCGGGGAAAAACTGTTTTTT
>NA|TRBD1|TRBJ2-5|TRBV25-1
CASSEGRQGRQETQYF
TGTGCCAGCAGTGAAGGGCGACAGGGACGCCAAGAGACCCAGTACTTC
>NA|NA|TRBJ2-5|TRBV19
CASSTLDTSQETQYF
TGTGCCAGTAGTACGCTAGACACCAGCCAAGAGACCCAGTACTTC
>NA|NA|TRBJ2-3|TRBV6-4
CASSLTRTDTQYF
TGTGCCAGCAGTTTAACTCGCACAGATACGCAGTATTTT
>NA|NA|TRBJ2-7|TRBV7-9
CASSAVVGDEQYF
TGTGCCAGCAGCGCCGTGGTAGGGGACGAGCAGTACTTC
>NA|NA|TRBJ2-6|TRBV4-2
CASSQDARNREGANVLTF
TGTGCCAGCAGCCAAGACGCCCGAAACAGGGAAGGGGCCAACGTCCTGACTTTC
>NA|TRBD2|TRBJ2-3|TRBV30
CAWSVRLGGGTDTQYF
TGTGCCTGGAGTGTGCGGTTGGGAGGGGGCACAGATACGCAGTATTTT
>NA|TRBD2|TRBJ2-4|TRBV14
CASSQDTLAGKAKNIQYF
TGTGCCAGCAGCCAAGATACCCTAGCGGGAAAAGCCAAAAACATTCAGTACTTC
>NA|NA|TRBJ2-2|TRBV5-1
CASSLGSSRIAGELFF
TGCGCCAGCAGCTTGGGCTCTAGCAGAATCGCCGGGGAGCTGTTTTTT
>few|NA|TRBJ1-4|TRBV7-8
CASSSHGLGGGLRSNEKLFF
TGTGCCAGCAGCTCTCATGGGCTTGGCGGGGGGTTAAGGAGTAATGAAAAACTGTTTTTT
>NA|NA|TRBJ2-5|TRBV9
CASSVGLDGEETQYF
TGTGCCAGCAGCGTAGGTCTTGACGGCGAAGAGACCCAGTACTTC
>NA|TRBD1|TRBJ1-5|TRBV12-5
CASGLVEGEGARQPQHF
TGTGCTAGTGGTTTGGTAGAGGGGGAGGGGGCGCGTCAGCCCCAGCATTTT
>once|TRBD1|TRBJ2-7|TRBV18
CASSPGQGETFYF
TGTGCCAGCTCACCGGGACAGGGAGAGACTTTCTACTTC
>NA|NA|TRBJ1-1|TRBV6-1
CASSPTGNNAEAFF
TGTGCCAGCAGTCCCACAGGGAATAACGCTGAAGCTTTCTTT
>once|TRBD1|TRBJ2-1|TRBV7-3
CASSSYRGNEQFF
TGTGCCAGCAGCTCTTACAGGGGGAATGAGCAGTTCTTC
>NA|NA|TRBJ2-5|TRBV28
CASSLQETQYF
TGTGCCAGCAGCCTACAAGAGACCCAGTACTTC
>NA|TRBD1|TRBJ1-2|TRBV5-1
CASSPYTGGFYGYTF
TGCGCCAGCAGCCCCTATACAGGGGGCTTCTATGGCTACACCTTC
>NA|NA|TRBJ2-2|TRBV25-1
CASRGFSGTGELFF
TGTGCCAGCCGTGGGTTCAGCGGCACCGGGGAGCTGTTTTTT
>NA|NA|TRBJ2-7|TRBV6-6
CASRGGEQYF
TGTGCCAGCAGGGGAGGCGAGCAGTACTTC